This TCR beta chain was identified in a study of blood T cell repertoires in COVID-19 (dated by TCRdb to the early 2020s). Study-wide context: Samples from collaborators originated in the United States, Italy and Spain and spanned both the acute and convalescent phases of COVID-19. The material from the prospective study consisted of cDNA or gDNA derived from T cells, B-cell-depleted T cells, or PBMCs. Subjects who had been exposed to COVID-19, were actively infected with it, or had recovered from it provided the deeply sampled blood TCRbeta repertoires that made up the dataset. The repertoires were released in a freely available public database intended as a resource for research on the immune response to SARS-CoV-2. Samples were obtained from the ongoing ImmuneRACE study (first 160 participants) and from 1,200 or so subjects provided by 6 global collaborators. A de-identified subject ID, COVID-19 status, age in years and sex were almost always included in the sample metadata. Where HLA class I and class II types were available, the types were taken from metadata supplied by the sample provider, not from assay-based typing. Results and caveats for the whole study, not just this receptor: The amount of clinical and demographic metadata varied by source and participant and was provided uncurated.

TCRbeta CDR3 regions were amplified from genomic DNA by means of the immunoSEQ Assay, a bias-controlled multiplex PCR. The original pipeline was this. The number of nucleated cells in each sample was estimated by amplification of reference gene primers within the assay. To quantify the absolute abundance of each unique TCRbeta CDR3 rearrangement, sequence reads were collapsed and filtered. For each sample, productive Simpson clonality was calculated as the square root of Simpson's diversity index across productive rearrangements. TCRdb carries this immuneACCESS record with in-frame sequences only. Its versions omit some clonotypes, under half of them owing to an unresolved V gene in the studies checked, with the rest unexplained. The DNA was the basis for D and trimming; V, J and clone size are from that table. Here the sample has 150,000 to 190,000 clones; about 80% occur a single time. The ten largest make up about 0.5% of the sample.

To note about this clone: Its antigen remains unidentified. Base qualities are not provided; no much larger clone lies one nucleotide away.

CDR1 and CDR2 are drawn from the germline V gene: KGHSH, LQKENI. V is pruned by 3 bases and J by 8 bases, leaving 8 bases of the junction without a gene match. Spanning cysteine to phenylalanine, the CDR3 consists of 14 amino acids. Only CDR3 DNA is held: 42 bases, read in frame from base 1. Collaborating institutions collected whole blood in K2EDTA tubes following their own protocols. For TCRbeta analysis, collaborators shipped samples as frozen whole blood, isolated PBMCs, or DNA extracted from either of those sample types. The sample was peripheral blood. The sequence is built from TRBV18 and TRBJ1-2; 8 middle bases align to TRBD1. This receptor was identified in a man between 60 and 70 years old with acute or convalescent COVID-19. The CDR3 region: CASSPDRAVQGYTF. The DNA sequence is as follows: TGTGCCAGCTCACCGGACAGGGCGGTACAGGGCTACACCTTC.